This TCR beta chain was captured in a study of regulatory T cells in long-lasting Graves disease. Construction of TCR beta libraries relied on iRepertoire HTBI primers and on Arm-PCR targeting CDR3 regions. Using its own MiXCR run on the multiplex PCR reads, TCRdb lists one record per CDR3 protein. The sample includes roughly 350,000 distinct CDR3 sequences, 15% to 20% of them seen just once. The time point: newly diagnosed GD, antithyroid drugs for less than 3 months. Preparation of the TCR library used RNA extracted from PBMCs. Those enrolled as patients came out of an endocrinology department in Xi'an, China. The CDR3 sequence is 16 residues long. With 4 bases clipped from V and 3 bases from J, the junction kept 10 bases outside the gene matches. The germline gives CDR1 MDHEN, CDR2 SYDVKM. This clonotype has at least ten counts. The sample was also linked to a second study, of T cells in Graves' hyperthyroidism and ophthalmopathy.

This material consisted of peripheral blood mononuclear cells (PBMCs), taken at new diagnosis, from a patient treated with antithyroid drugs. The chain links TRBV28 to TRBJ2-7; 9 bases match TRBD1. The TCR sequence derives from a woman between 18 and 30 years old with Graves disease. CDR3 region: CASSSSGTGIYYEQYF. CDR3 in DNA: TGTGCCAGCAGTTCATCCGGGACAGGGATTTACTACGAGCAGTACTTC. Complete variable domain (other parts from reference TRBV28 and TRBJ2-7): DVKVTQSSRYLVKRTGEKVFLECVQDMDHENMFWYRQDPGLGLRLIYFSYDVKMKEKGDIPEGYSVSREKKERFSLILESASTNQTSMYLCASSSSGTGIYYEQYFGPGTRLTVT.